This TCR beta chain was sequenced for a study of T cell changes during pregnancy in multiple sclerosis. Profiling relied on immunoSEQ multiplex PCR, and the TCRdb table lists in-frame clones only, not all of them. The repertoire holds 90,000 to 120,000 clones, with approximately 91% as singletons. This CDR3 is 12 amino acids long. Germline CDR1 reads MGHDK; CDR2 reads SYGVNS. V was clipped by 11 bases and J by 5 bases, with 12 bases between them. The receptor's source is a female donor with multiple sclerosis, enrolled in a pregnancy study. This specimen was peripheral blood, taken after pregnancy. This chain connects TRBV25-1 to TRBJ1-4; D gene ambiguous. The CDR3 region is CAARSGNEKLFF. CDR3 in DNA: TGTGCCGCCCGGTCGGGAAATGAAAAACTGTTTTTT.